The clone carrying this TCR beta chain showed up just a few times. The sample belongs to a study of T cells in Graves' hyperthyroidism and ophthalmopathy. Orbital computed tomography and thyroid ultrasound, together with serum TRAb and thyroxine and clinical symptoms, were used for diagnoses. RNA transcripts served as the template for amplifying TCR beta CDR3 regions. RT-PCR in the first round (using the HTBI primer set) targeted the TCR CDR3. One entry per CDR3 protein results from TCRdb running MiXCR on the multiplex PCR reads. Found here are fewer than 350,000 distinct CDR3 sequences, about 18% of them singletons; the top ten hold under 55%. Germline CDR1 and CDR2: MRHNA and SNTAGT. V lost 11 bases, J lost 1 base, and 17 bases lay in between. There are 14 residues in the CDR3.

Sequencing input: blood. The receptor was derived from a woman between 50 and 59 years old with Graves' hyperthyroidism. This chain joins TRBV6-4 and TRBJ1-2; D is ambiguous. The CDR3 spells CAGLGLGSNYGYTF. As DNA, the CDR3 is TGTGCCGGACTAGGGTTGGGGAGTAACTATGGCTACACCTTC.